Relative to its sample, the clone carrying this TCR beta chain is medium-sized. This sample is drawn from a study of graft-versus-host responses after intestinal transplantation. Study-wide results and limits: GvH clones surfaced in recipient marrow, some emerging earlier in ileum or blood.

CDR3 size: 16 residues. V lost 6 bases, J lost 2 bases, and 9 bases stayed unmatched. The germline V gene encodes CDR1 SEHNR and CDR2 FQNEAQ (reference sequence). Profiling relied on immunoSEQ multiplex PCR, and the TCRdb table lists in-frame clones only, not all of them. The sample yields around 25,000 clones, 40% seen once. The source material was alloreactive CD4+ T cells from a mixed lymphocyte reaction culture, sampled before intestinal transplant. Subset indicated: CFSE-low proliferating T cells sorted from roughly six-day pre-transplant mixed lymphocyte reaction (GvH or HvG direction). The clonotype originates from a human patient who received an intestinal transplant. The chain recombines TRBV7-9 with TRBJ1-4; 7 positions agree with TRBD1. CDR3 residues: CASRPGQVGTNEKLFF. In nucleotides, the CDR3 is TGTGCCAGCAGACCCGGACAGGTCGGCACTAATGAAAAACTGTTTTTT.